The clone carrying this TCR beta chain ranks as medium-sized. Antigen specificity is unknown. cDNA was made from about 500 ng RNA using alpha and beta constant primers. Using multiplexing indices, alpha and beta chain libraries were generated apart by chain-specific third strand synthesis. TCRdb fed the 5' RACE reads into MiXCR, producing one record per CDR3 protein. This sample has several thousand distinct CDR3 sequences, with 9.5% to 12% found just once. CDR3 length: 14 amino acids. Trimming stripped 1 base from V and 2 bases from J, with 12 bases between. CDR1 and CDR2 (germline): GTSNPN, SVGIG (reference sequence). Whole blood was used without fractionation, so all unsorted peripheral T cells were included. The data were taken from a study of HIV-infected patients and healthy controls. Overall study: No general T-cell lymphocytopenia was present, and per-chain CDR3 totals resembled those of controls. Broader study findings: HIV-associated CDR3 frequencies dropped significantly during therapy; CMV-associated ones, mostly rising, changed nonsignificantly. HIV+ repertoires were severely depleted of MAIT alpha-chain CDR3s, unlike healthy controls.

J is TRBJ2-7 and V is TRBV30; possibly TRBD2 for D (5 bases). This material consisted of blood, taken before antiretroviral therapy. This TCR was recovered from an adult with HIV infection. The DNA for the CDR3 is TGTGCCTGGAGTGGCCAGCGGAGCCCCTACGAGCAGTACTTC. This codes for CAWSGQRSPYEQYF.